The rows below give T cell receptor beta chains drawn from one sample of a study of T-cell reconstitution after alpha-beta-depleted transplantation in children. Using its own MiXCR run on the PCR reads, TCRdb lists one record per CDR3 protein. The sample comprises 65,000 to 70,000 distinct CDR3 sequences, over 4.5% of which are singletons, and approximately 17% rests with the top ten. Sample: PBMCs, mostly from graft donor cells, taken 180 days after TCRalphabeta/CD19-depleted stem cell transplant. The source of these receptors is a boy under two years old who had a stem cell transplant for acute myeloid leukemia, so the T cells may come from the graft donor. Each CDR3 is given with its conserved first and last residue.

v_call: TRBV29-1; cdr3_aa: CSVDETSGGDETQYF
v_call: TRBV20-1; cdr3_aa: CSACTGVEPQHF
v_call: TRBV6-5; cdr3_aa: CASSFLLNTEAFF
v_call: TRBV6-5; cdr3_aa: CASSYSTTKVIGEQFF
v_call: TRBV20-1; cdr3_aa: CSALETGGKLFF
v_call: TRBV12-3/TRBV12-4; cdr3_aa: CTSSKSLGTESLLDSPLHF
v_call: TRBV29-1; cdr3_aa: CSVEATGGGAKSF
v_call: TRBV20-1; cdr3_aa: CSARQGARYNEQFF
v_call: TRBV20-1; cdr3_aa: CSASGPVREKLFF
v_call: TRBV11-3; cdr3_aa: CASSLTALGFWGAKNIQYF
v_call: TRBV15; cdr3_aa: CATSRVPFSSNQPQHF
v_call: TRBV12-3/TRBV12-4; cdr3_aa: CASSLQGGGTGELFF
v_call: TRBV29-1; cdr3_aa: CSAVRQFTEAFF
v_call: TRBV7-2; cdr3_aa: CASSLNSYTGELFF
v_call: TRBV12-3/TRBV12-4; cdr3_aa: CASRSGGGTDTQYF
v_call: TRBV27; cdr3_aa: CASSIAGGLQETQYF
v_call: TRBV7-2; cdr3_aa: CASSLSLTGGNTIYF
v_call: TRBV9; cdr3_aa: CASSADPGRGQETQYF
v_call: TRBV11-3; cdr3_aa: CASSLFGSPYNEQFF
v_call: TRBV10-3; cdr3_aa: CAISAPFRDRKNYGYTF
v_call: TRBV7-3; cdr3_aa: CASSFQWNTEAFF
v_call: TRBV20-1; cdr3_aa: CSAPQGALIYNEQFF
v_call: TRBV20-1; cdr3_aa: CSAAPSQETQYF
v_call: TRBV7-9; cdr3_aa: CASSFTYSGETQYF